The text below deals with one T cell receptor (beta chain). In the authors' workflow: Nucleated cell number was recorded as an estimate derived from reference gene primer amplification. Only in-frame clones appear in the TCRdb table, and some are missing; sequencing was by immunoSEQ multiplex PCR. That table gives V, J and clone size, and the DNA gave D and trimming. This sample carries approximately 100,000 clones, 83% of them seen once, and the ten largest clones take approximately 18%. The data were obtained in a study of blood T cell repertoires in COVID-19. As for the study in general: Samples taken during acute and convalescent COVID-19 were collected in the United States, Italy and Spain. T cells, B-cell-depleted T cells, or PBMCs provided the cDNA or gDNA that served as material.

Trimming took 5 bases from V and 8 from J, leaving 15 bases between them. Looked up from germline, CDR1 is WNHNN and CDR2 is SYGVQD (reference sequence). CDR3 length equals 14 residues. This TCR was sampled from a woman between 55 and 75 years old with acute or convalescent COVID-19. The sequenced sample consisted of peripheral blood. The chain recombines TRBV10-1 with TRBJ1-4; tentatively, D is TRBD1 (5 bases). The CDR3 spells CASSNGRVGEKLFF. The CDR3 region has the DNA TGCGCCAGCAGTAACGGCAGGGTGGGGGAAAAACTGTTTTTT.